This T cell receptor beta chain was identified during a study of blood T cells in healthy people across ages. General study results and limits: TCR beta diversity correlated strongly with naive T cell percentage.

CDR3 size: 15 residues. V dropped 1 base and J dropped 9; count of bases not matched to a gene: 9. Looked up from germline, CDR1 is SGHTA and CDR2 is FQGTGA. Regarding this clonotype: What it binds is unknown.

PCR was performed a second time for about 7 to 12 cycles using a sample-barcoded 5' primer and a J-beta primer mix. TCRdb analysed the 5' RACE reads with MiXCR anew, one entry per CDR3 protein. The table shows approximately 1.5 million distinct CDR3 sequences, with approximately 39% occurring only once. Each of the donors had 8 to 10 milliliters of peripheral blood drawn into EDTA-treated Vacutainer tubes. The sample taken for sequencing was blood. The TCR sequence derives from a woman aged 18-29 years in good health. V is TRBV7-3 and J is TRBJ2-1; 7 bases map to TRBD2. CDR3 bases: TGTGCCAGCAGCTTAAGGGGCGGGAGTCGCGGTGAGCAGTTCTTC. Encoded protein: CASSLRGGSRGEQFF.